This TCR beta chain is from a study of T cells after yellow fever vaccination (dated by TCRdb to the late 2010s). For context, the study as a whole: The SMART-Seq v4 Ultra Low Input RNA kit was used to prepare libraries from fractions with low cell numbers. Blood was drawn at multiple timepoints before and after primary and secondary immunization, with bulk PBMC replicates and cell subsets isolated. To follow T-cell clones before and after both primary and booster YFV17D yellow fever vaccination, bulk TCR alpha and beta repertoires underwent longitudinal sequencing. Two healthy male donors, one aged 18 to 29 and one aged 30 to 39 years, were included in the cohort. General conclusions and limits of the study: Compared with the primary T-cell response, the secondary T-cell response was weaker but faster, peaking on day 5 rather than day 15. A small fraction of clonotypes showed up in both the CD4 and CD8 compartments, probably as a result of convergent recombination. Most clones expanded after primary vaccination (around 96% of CD4 and about 85% of CD8) were re-detected after the booster, suggesting that broad memory maintenance occurred. Because only two donors were included in the study, the extent to which the findings can be generalized is limited. Computational filtering was required because FACS-sorted repertoires could contain abundant contaminating clonotypes from the bulk population.

This sample's treatment or condition label indicates: live attenuated yellow fever vaccine strain. Two biological replicates of bulk PBMCs were collected at each blood-draw timepoint. PBMCs were isolated from peripheral blood using a standard Ficoll-Paque protocol. TriZol was used to extract RNA from bulk PBMCs, CD4 and CD8 fractions, and dextramer-positive and dextramer-negative fractions. This clonotype was recorded a few times. Its cognate antigen has yet to be identified. Qualities for individual bases were not recorded, and no much larger clone is one base off. TCR cDNA was made using 5'RACE template switching, a step that added a universal primer site and unique molecular identifiers. cDNA synthesis was primed from both the TCR alpha and TCR beta constant segments. Libraries were amplified in two PCR steps, with sample barcodes and sequencing adapters added in the second step. Sequencing of libraries was performed on Illumina HiSeq 2500 (2x100 bp) or NovaSeq (2x150 bp). As for how the authors treated the data: MIGEC was used to demultiplex reads and collapse the reads into UMI consensus sequences, and MiXCR was used for V(D)J alignment. Vaccine-responding clonotypes were defined with edgeR using replicate PBMC samples, requiring FDR below 0.01 and a log2 fold change above 5 up to day 15. Each bulk clonotype received a CD4 or CD8 identity based on whether the sequenced CD4 or CD8 repertoire contained that clonotype at higher abundance. The raw public data were reprocessed by TCRdb itself: fastp quality trimming at Q25, MiXCR clonotype calling, in-frame beta chains only. Rows matching on CDR3 protein sequence are summarized as one entry with the most common DNA and genes. It is TCRdb's table, rather than the study itself, that gives the V and J calls and clone size. A total of about 400,000 distinct CDR3 sequences appear in this sample, 6.2% of them only once. In total, the top ten clones hold about 15% of the sample.

The germline V gene supplies CDR1 SGHRS and CDR2 YFSETQ. The CDR3 goes from the cysteine to the phenylalanine over 14 residues. The entry retains the CDR3 DNA only, 42 bases that are in frame from base 1. Trimming costs V 7 bases and J 5 bases, and their ends lie 16 bases apart. The sequence links TRBV5-1 to TRBJ2-1; the best D guess is TRBD2, with 5 bases matching. This TCR was recovered from a man aged 30 to 45 who received the YFV17D yellow fever vaccine. The input for sequencing was PBMCs, taken 5 days after the yellow fever booster vaccination. In nucleotides, the sequence is TGCGCCAGCCAACCGGGGTGGGCCGACAATGAGCAGTTCTTC. The resulting protein is CASQPGWADNEQFF.